This T cell receptor beta chain was retrieved from a study of CD8+ T cells in alopecia areata. Study in general: Tofacitinib dosing lasted 6 to 18 months, which was then followed by 6 months off drug. Study-level findings and limits: Significant decreases in scalp clonality and expanded CD8+ clones followed tofacitinib treatment.

A word on this clone: No antigen is known for it.

Treatment defined: oral pan-JAK inhibitor, 5-10 mg twice daily. Alopecia areata patients had lesional scalp punch biopsies and peripheral blood taken from them. Sequencing used cDNA as its template, made by extracting RNA and reverse transcribing it. Libraries were prepared by immunoSEQ multiplex PCR; TCRdb keeps only in-frame clonotypes and omits some of them. Among tens of thousands of clones listed, about 71% were seen once. CDR3 length: 13 amino acids. Germline V gives CDR1 MGHDK, CDR2 SYGVNS. Trimming shortened V by 3 bases and J by 4 bases, and 10 bases separated the two germline ends. This clonotype originated in a human donor with alopecia areata. V usage is TRBV25-1 and J usage is TRBJ2-7, with a weak D call TRBD1 (6 bases). The material was CD8+ T cells sorted from blood, obtained at week 4, from a patient treated with tofacitinib. This chain's CDR3 is CASSEAGEYEQYF. CDR3 DNA: TGTGCCAGCAGTGAGGCAGGGGAATACGAGCAGTACTTC.